Included here is one T cell receptor (beta chain) sequence, with context. What it binds is not known. V dropped 0 bases and J dropped 7 bases, with 11 bases sitting between them. Germline V gene lookup returns CDR1 SGDLS and CDR2 YYNGEE. The length of the CDR3 is 15 residues. The entry originates in a study of cytomegalovirus exposure and HLA in healthy donors. Study conclusions and caveats: The authors enumerated roughly 180 TCR beta chains as linked to cytomegalovirus.

Using immunoSEQ multiplex PCR, the repertoire was profiled, and TCRdb retains in-frame clones only, with some absent. The sample contains under 250,000 clones, around four fifths of which appear only once. This chain joins TRBV9 and TRBJ1-6; no firm D call. Sequencing used PBMCs. The receptor was derived from a woman aged 18-29 years in good health and CMV-seronegative. As DNA, the CDR3 is TGTGCCAGCAGCGTAGGACCTACCTTGAATTCACCCCTCCACTTT. Protein sequence: CASSVGPTLNSPLHF.